The 22 T cell receptor beta chains presented below share a single source sample, sequenced in a study of blood T cell repertoires in COVID-19. Libraries were prepared by immunoSEQ multiplex PCR; TCRdb keeps only in-frame clonotypes and omits some of them. Of 250,000 to 350,000 clones listed, roughly 89% were seen once; the top ten hold around 4.5%. The sequenced sample was PBMCs or T cells enriched from blood (not recorded which). The receptors derive from a woman between 18 and 29 years old with acute COVID-19.

This rearrangement joins TRBV4-2 to TRBJ2-7, with TRBD1 matching 10 bases. Trimming at V came to 4 bases and at J to 2 bases, leaving 5 bases not matched to a gene. The CDR3 length is 15 residues. The germline V gene encodes CDR1 LGHNA and CDR2 YNFKEQ. Here the CDR3 reads CASSPSGTGAYEQYF. CDR3 DNA sequence: TGTGCCAGCAGCCCTTCCGGGACAGGGGCCTACGAGCAGTACTTC.

The chain carries TRBV27 and TRBJ1-2; no definite D call. The CDR3 runs to 16 residues. The germline V gene encodes CDR1 MNHEY and CDR2 SMNVEV (reference sequence). V dropped 6 bases and J dropped 3 bases, with 20 bases sitting between them. The CDR3 DNA is TGTGCCAGCAGGCCTCGATCCTTAAAACGGGACTATGGCTACACCTTC. Protein product: CASRPRSLKRDYGYTF.

V usage is TRBV29-1 and J usage is TRBJ2-7; D unclear. The CDR3 is made up of 14 amino acids. The V and J ends lost 5 bases and 0 bases respectively, with 14 bases between them. In germline, CDR1 is SQVTM, CDR2 ANQGSEA. CDR3 nucleotides: TGCAGCGTTATGACTCCTGCGAGCTCCTACGAGCAGTACTTC. Translating gives CSVMTPASSYEQYF.

The chain has TRBV5-1 and TRBJ2-5, with a possible D match to TRBD2 (6 bases). The CDR3 extends over 16 amino acids. Germline V lookup: CDR1 SGHRS, CDR2 YFSETQ. Trimming removed 0 bases from V and 4 bases from J, with 16 bases in between. CDR3: CASSLVGGASVETQYF. Here the CDR3 DNA reads TGCGCCAGCAGCTTGGTCGGCGGGGCGAGCGTAGAGACCCAGTACTTC.

For this clone: This CDR3 is also generated by other DNA sequences in the sample. The chain links TRBV6-2 or TRBV6-3 to TRBJ2-1; 8 bases fit TRBD2. Germline-derived CDR1 and CDR2 are MNHEY and SVGEGT. The CDR3 runs 17 residues. V shed 0 bases, J shed 4 bases, and the junction held 8 bases outside the gene matches. In nucleotides, the CDR3 is TGTGCCAGCAGTTACTCACCCCCTAGCGGGCTTTACAATGAGCAGTTCTTC. Its translation: CASSYSPPSGLYNEQFF.

The V gene is TRBV7-9, the J gene TRBJ1-2; 8 nucleotides agree with TRBD1. Germline-derived CDR1 and CDR2 are SEHNR and FQNEAQ (reference sequence). The CDR3 contains 14 residues. V lost 5 bases and J lost 7; bases outside the gene matches: 9. The chain's CDR3 is CASSPRDRIPGYTF. The CDR3 nucleotides read TGTGCCAGCAGCCCGCGGGACAGGATTCCTGGCTACACCTTC.

This clone came up once. In nucleotides, the CDR3 is TGTGCCAGCGGCCAATGGGAGGCAGATACGCAGTATTTT. Translating it yields CASGQWEADTQYF. The chain uses TRBV27 and TRBJ2-3; a possible D gene is TRBD2 (6 bases). Trimming cost V 8 bases and J 4 bases, with 13 bases left between them. CDR3 length: 13 amino acids. CDR1 and CDR2 from the germline V gene are MNHEY and SMNVEV (reference sequence).

V gene TRBV7-9 combines with J gene TRBJ2-5; 11 positions agree with TRBD2. V dropped 5 bases and J dropped 2; count of bases not matched to a gene: 13. This CDR3 has 18 residues. Germline V gene data show CDR1 as SEHNR and CDR2 as FQNEAQ (reference sequence). CDR3 sequence (DNA): TGTGCCAGCAGCCGCCGCCCTCGGACTAGCGGGCTACAAGAGACCCAGTACTTC. This encodes CASSRRPRTSGLQETQYF.

This clone was detected once. This sample includes further DNA sequences coding for the same CDR3. The chain recombines TRBV18 with TRBJ1-2, with D possibly TRBD1 on 5 matching bases. This CDR3 has 12 residues. The germline CDR1 and CDR2 sequences are KGHSH and LQKENI. With 3 bases removed from V and 4 bases from J, the gap between germline ends came to 6 bases. The CDR3 spells CASSPDSYGYTF. The CDR3 coding sequence is TGTGCCAGCTCACCCGACAGCTATGGCTACACCTTC.

The chain combines TRBV29-1 with TRBJ2-1; a weak D match, TRBD2 (7 bases). Germline lookup yields CDR1 SQVTM and CDR2 ANQGSEA. CDR3 length: 14 amino acids. V was trimmed by 7 bases and J by 0 bases, leaving 13 bases between them. This CDR3 is CSARGASSYNEQFF. As DNA, the CDR3 is TGCAGCGCCCGGGGGGCCAGCTCCTACAATGAGCAGTTCTTC.

V gene TRBV28 combines with J gene TRBJ1-2, with D perhaps matching TRBD1 (5 bases). The CDR3 loop spans 15 amino acids. CDR1 and CDR2 (germline): MDHEN, SYDVKM. The ends were cut back, 2 bases at V and 6 bases at J, with 16 bases in the middle. CDR3 nucleotides: TGTGCCAGCAGTTTAGCAGGGTATGTGCTGGATGGCTACACCTTC. It encodes CASSLAGYVLDGYTF.

The count of this clone is one. V and J are TRBV3-1 (or the pseudogene TRBV3-2) and TRBJ2-2, with a possible D match to TRBD2 (5 bases). The CDR3 is 11 amino acids. Germline CDR1 is LGHDT and CDR2 is YNNKEL (reference sequence). V lost 7 bases to trimming and J lost 6 bases, with 6 bases between them. The chain's CDR3 is CASKRAGELFF. The CDR3 nucleotides are TGTGCCAGCAAGAGGGCCGGGGAGCTGTTTTTT.

The chain joins TRBV6-6 to TRBJ1-3; a possible D gene is TRBD1 (5 bases). Deletions cut 6 bases from V and 2 bases from J, with 17 bases between. The CDR3 is 16 residues long. CDR1 and CDR2 from the germline V gene are MNHNY and SVGAGI (reference sequence). This CDR3 reads CASSPPTGDAGNTIYF. CDR3 nucleotides: TGTGCCAGCAGCCCCCCGACGGGGGATGCTGGAAACACCATATATTTT.

This chain links TRBV4-2 with TRBJ2-7; 7 bases map to TRBD1. Trimming cost V 0 bases and J 0 bases; bases outside gene matches: 8. The CDR3 length is 17 residues. From germline, CDR1 is LGHNA and CDR2 YNFKEQ. The CDR3 reads CASSQDQGPGGSYEQYF. In DNA form, the CDR3 reads TGTGCCAGCAGCCAAGATCAGGGCCCAGGGGGCTCCTACGAGCAGTACTTC.

This clone was observed a single time. DNA for the CDR3: TGTGCCAGCAGTGAACGGGGATCGTACAATGAGCAGTTCTTC. Amino acids: CASSERGSYNEQFF. This chain connects TRBV25-1 to TRBJ2-1, with D possibly being TRBD2 (5 bases). This CDR3 has 14 amino acids. Trimming took off 2 bases at V and 4 bases at J, with 9 bases between the two ends. Germline assignment: CDR1 MGHDK and CDR2 SYGVNS.

V and J are TRBV28 and TRBJ1-2; no clear D. This CDR3 comprises 20 residues. The V gene's germline CDR1 is MDHEN and CDR2 SYDVKM. The V end lost 0 bases, the J end lost 7 bases, and 30 bases lay between the germline ends. The CDR3 DNA sequence: TGTGCCAGCAGTTTATGGACGACCAAAACAGTCGCCGTTCGGGGAATTGGCTACACCTTC. It encodes CASSLWTTKTVAVRGIGYTF.

The chain has TRBV28 and TRBJ2-2; 8 bases line up with TRBD1. Germline assignment: CDR1 MDHEN and CDR2 SYDVKM. V lost 7 bases to trimming and J lost 4 bases; unmatched junction nucleotides: 2. This CDR3 region has 13 residues. The CDR3 DNA sequence: TGTGCCAGCAACCAGGGGGCCACCGGGGAGCTGTTTTTT. It is translated as CASNQGATGELFF.

The chain combines TRBV7-8 with TRBJ1-2; 9 bases line up with TRBD1. The J segment lost 2 bases and the V segment lost 4 bases, leaving 5 bases of the junction unmatched. Germline assignment: CDR1 SGHVS and CDR2 FQNEAQ. The CDR3 is made up of 15 amino acids. CDR3 protein: CASSSGTGFNYGYTF. In DNA form, the CDR3 reads TGTGCCAGCAGCTCAGGGACAGGGTTCAACTATGGCTACACCTTC.

The gene calls are TRBV5-6 and TRBJ2-7, with D tentatively TRBD1 (6 bases). V was trimmed by 2 bases and J by 6 bases, leaving 9 bases between them. This CDR3 is built from 12 residues. Looked up from germline, CDR1 is SGHDT and CDR2 is YYEEEE. The CDR3: CASSLQGGEQYF. The CDR3 DNA is TGTGCCAGCAGCTTACAGGGTGGCGAGCAGTACTTC.

The genes are TRBV3-1 (or the pseudogene TRBV3-2) and TRBJ1-1; TRBD1 matches 7 bases. Trimming removed 1 base from V and 4 bases from J; junction bases left unmatched: 9. This CDR3 spans 16 amino acids. Germline loops: CDR1 LGHDT, CDR2 YNNKEL (reference sequence). The DNA for the CDR3 is TGTGCCAGCAGCCAAGTACAGGGGATGGCAGGCACTGAAGCTTTCTTT. Translating it yields CASSQVQGMAGTEAFF.

The chain links TRBV12-3 or TRBV12-4 to TRBJ1-5; D is uncertain. CDR3 size: 12 residues. V lost 5 bases and J 5 bases, leaving 7 bases between the germline ends. The CDR3 sequence is CASSLPHQPQHF. CDR3 in DNA: TGTGCCAGCAGTCTACCCCATCAGCCCCAGCATTTT.

V gene TRBV11-2 combines with J gene TRBJ1-3, with D possibly matching TRBD1 (6 bases). Between the trimmed V and J ends, which lost 2 bases and 0 bases, there was a span of 17 bases. The CDR3 spans 18 residues. Per the germline V gene, CDR1 is SGHAT and CDR2 is FQNNGV. The CDR3 nucleotides read TGTGCCAGCAGCTTAAATGATCCGGGACACGGCTCTGGAAACACCATATATTTT. Its protein product is CASSLNDPGHGSGNTIYF.